This T cell receptor beta chain was observed in a study of T-cell memory formation after mild COVID-19. Study observations and caveats: Memory cells collected pre-infection included some clones that later responded, suggesting cross-reactive memory joined. Of the contracting clones, CD4+ ones lay mainly in CM and EM, and CD8+ ones in EMRA.

A word on this clonotype: What it recognizes is unknown.

After 5'RACE with constant-segment primers, TCR alpha and TCR beta cDNA libraries carrying sample barcodes and UMIs were obtained. TCRdb passed the 5' RACE reads through MiXCR, listing each CDR3 protein once. The sample consists of some 45,000 distinct CDR3 sequences, 25% to 30% of them appearing once. CDR3 length: 14 amino acids. The V end lost 0 bases, the J end lost 3 bases, and 8 bases lay between the germline ends. The germline V gene encodes CDR1 ENHRY and CDR2 SYGVKD. The TCR originated in a man aged 18 to 29 who had mild COVID-19 (a few samples of this study predate the infection). Cell type and time point are not known. The rearrangement links TRBV10-3 to TRBJ1-1, with D uncertain. Sample: PBMCs or a T cell subset sorted from them (not recorded which). This chain's CDR3 is CAISESIQYTEAFF. The CDR3 DNA reads as TGTGCCATCAGTGAGTCGATTCAGTACACTGAAGCTTTCTTT.